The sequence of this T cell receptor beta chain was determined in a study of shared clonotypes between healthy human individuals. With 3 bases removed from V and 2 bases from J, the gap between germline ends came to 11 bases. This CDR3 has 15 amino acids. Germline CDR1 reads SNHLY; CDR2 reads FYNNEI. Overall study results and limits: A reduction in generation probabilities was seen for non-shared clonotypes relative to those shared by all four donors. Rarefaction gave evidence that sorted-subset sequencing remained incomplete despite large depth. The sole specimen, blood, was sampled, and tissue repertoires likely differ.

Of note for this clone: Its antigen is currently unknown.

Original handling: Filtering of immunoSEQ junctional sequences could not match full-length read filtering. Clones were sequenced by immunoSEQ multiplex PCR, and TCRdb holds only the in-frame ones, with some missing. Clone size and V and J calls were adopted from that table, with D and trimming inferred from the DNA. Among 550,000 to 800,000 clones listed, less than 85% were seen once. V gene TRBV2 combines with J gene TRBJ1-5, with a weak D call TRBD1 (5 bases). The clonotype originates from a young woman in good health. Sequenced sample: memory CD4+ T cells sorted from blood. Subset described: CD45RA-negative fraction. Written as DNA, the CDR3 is TGTGCCAGCAGTGATGGCAGAGGGGGCAATCAGCCCCAGCATTTT. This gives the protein CASSDGRGGNQPQHF.